This T cell receptor (beta chain) was captured in a study of blood T cell repertoires in COVID-19. Study-wide background: Researchers got acute and convalescent COVID-19 samples from the United States, Italy and Spain. The cDNA or gDNA used as material had been derived from T cells, B-cell-depleted T cells, or PBMCs.

In the original processing: By means of reference gene primer amplification, nucleated cell counts were estimated. Measured with immunoSEQ multiplex PCR; TCRdb has only the in-frame clones, and not every one. V, J and clone size are taken as reported in that table, and D and trimming were inferred from the DNA itself. The repertoire has tens of thousands of clones, roughly nine tenths of them found once; the top ten carry approximately 3.7%. The V and J ends lost 2 bases and 6 bases respectively, with 13 bases between them. CDR3 length: 15 residues. Germline-derived CDR1 and CDR2 are SGHTA and FQGNSA.

The chain couples TRBV7-2 to TRBJ2-2; maybe TRBD1 (6 bases). Sequenced input: peripheral blood. This sequence was found in a man aged 55 to 69 with acute or convalescent COVID-19. The CDR3 sequence is CASSLTAGVAGELFF. As DNA, the CDR3 is TGTGCCAGCAGCTTAACCGCAGGGGTGGCCGGGGAGCTGTTTTTT.